One and the same sample provided the 5 T cell receptor beta chains below, sequenced in a study of human T cells and chemical hapten exposure. TCRdb analysed the RACE reads with MiXCR anew, one entry per CDR3 protein. The data contain some 360,000 distinct CDR3 sequences, 5.1% of them singletons. Noted time point: pre-sensitization, week 0. Documented treatment: therapeutic diphenylcyclopropenone sensitization with weekly scalp DPC. Source: whole blood, taken in connection with sensitization to the hapten diphenylcyclopropenone (DPC). These receptors were obtained from a woman aged 45 to 65 with alopecia areata. Some clones in this sample may be carry-over from other donors' samples.

The table lists this clonotype with many counts. The chain is built from TRBV7-2 and TRBJ2-2; a weak D match, TRBD2 (6 bases). Trimming took 4 bases from V and 4 from J, leaving 13 bases between them. Germline CDR1 SGHTA, CDR2 FQGNSA. The CDR3 has 15 amino acids. CDR3 in amino acids: CASSSGSGGTGELFF. DNA for the CDR3: TGTGCCAGCAGCTCCGGTAGCGGTGGCACCGGGGAGCTGTTTTTT.

This clonotype was recorded at least ten times. The rearrangement links TRBV5-1 to TRBJ2-7; 10 bases are shared with TRBD2. From germline, CDR1 is SGHRS and CDR2 YFSETQ. The V segment lost 4 bases and the J segment 9 bases; nucleotides outside the gene matches: 10. The CDR3 is 14 amino acids. CDR3 residues: CASSPGQREGPQYF. The CDR3 coding sequence is TGCGCCAGCAGCCCCGGTCAGCGGGAGGGCCCGCAGTACTTC.

The chain combines TRBV2 with TRBJ2-5; possibly TRBD2 for D (6 bases). The V end lost 10 bases, the J end lost 2 bases, and 8 bases lay between the germline ends. Per the germline V gene, CDR1 is SNHLY and CDR2 is FYNNEI. This CDR3 comprises 11 residues. The CDR3 region is CATEGQETQYF. The CDR3 DNA sequence: TGTGCCACGGAGGGACAAGAGACCCAGTACTTC.

The V gene is TRBV20-1, the J gene TRBJ1-5; D gene unclear. CDR1 DFQATT and CDR2 SNEGSKA come from the germline V gene (reference sequence). The CDR3 is 14 amino acids. V was pared by 3 bases and J by 0 bases, with 9 bases between. The CDR3 DNA reads as TGCAGTGCTAGTTCGTCCAATAGCAATCAGCCCCAGCATTTT. This sequence encodes CSASSSNSNQPQHF.

The V gene is TRBV9, the J gene TRBJ1-2; D is undetermined. The CDR3 extends over 16 amino acids. Trimming stripped 4 bases from V and 0 bases from J, with 16 bases between. Germline CDR1 reads SGDLS; CDR2 reads YYNGEE. The CDR3 protein is CASSLGRAEANYGYTF. The DNA for the CDR3 is TGTGCCAGCAGCCTGGGAAGGGCAGAAGCTAACTATGGCTACACCTTC.